Included here is one T cell receptor beta chain sequence, with context. Antigen specificity is unknown. The read ends 3 residues early relative to the CDR3; the germline J gene fills the gap. Donors gave roughly 4.5 to 9 ml heparinized peripheral whole blood. The sample originates from a study of T cell clonality in common variable immunodeficiency. Study outcomes and limitations: Compared with healthy controls, CVID subjects showed increased TCRbeta clonality, mostly in about a third.

CDR1 is SGHVS, CDR2 FQNEAQ, per germline. There are 15 residues in the CDR3. The V segment lost 5 bases and the J segment 3 bases; nucleotides outside the gene matches: 9. Sequencing input was equivalent genomic DNA from CVID and controls. Repertoires were generated with immunoSEQ multiplex PCR, while TCRdb's copy carries only in-frame clones and drops some. The sample includes about 35,000 clones, none of them occurring once. This TCR was recovered from a person between 18 and 70 years old in good health. The sequenced sample was peripheral blood mononuclear cells. V is TRBV7-8 and J is TRBJ1-1; 7 positions agree with TRBD1. Incomplete CDR3 DNA: TGTGCCAGCAGCCCGTACAGGGGCCTCCACACTGAA. It specifies CASSPYRGLHTE. The CDR3, in full, reads CASSPYRGLHTEAFF.